The sequence of this T cell receptor beta chain was determined in a study of T-cell memory formation after mild COVID-19. Study-wide context: Largely donor-specific TCR clusters were found.

TCRdb re-called the 5' RACE reads through MiXCR, storing one row per CDR3 protein. The sample lists 180,000 or so distinct CDR3 sequences; around a tenth were seen once. This clonotype was observed a few times. V shed 5 bases and J 8 bases; nucleotides not matched to a gene: 12. From germline, CDR1 is SGHTA and CDR2 FQGNSA. This CDR3 is built from 15 residues. The gene calls are TRBV7-2 and TRBJ1-2; 9 bases align to TRBD1. The specimen sequenced was PBMCs or a T cell subset sorted from them (not recorded which). The origin of this receptor is a man in his late teens or twenties who had mild COVID-19 (a few samples of this study predate the infection). Cell type and time point are not known. This CDR3 reads CASSLRDREGGGYTF. In DNA form, the CDR3 reads TGTGCCAGCAGCCTAAGGGACAGGGAAGGTGGAGGCTACACCTTC. The whole variable domain, remainder taken from reference TRBV7-2 and TRBJ1-2, is GAGVSQSPSNKVTEKGKDVELRCDPISGHTALYWYRQSLGQGLEFLIYFQGNSAPDKSGLPSDRFSAERTGGSVSTLTIQRTQQEDSAVYLCASSLRDREGGGYTFGSGTRLTVV.